This entry concerns a single TCR beta chain. Its antigen is as yet unknown. The sample comes from a study of blood T cells in healthy people across ages. Study-level results: Higher diversity, along with more naive CD4+ cells, distinguished long-lived donors from aged donors.

Combining a sample-barcoded 5' primer with a J-beta primer mix, a second PCR ran for roughly 7 to 12 cycles. TCRdb reanalysed the 5' RACE reads using MiXCR and keeps one entry per CDR3 protein. The data contain over 1,500,000 distinct CDR3 sequences, about two fifths of them seen just once; the ten biggest clones take up 20% to 25%. Germline V gene sequence: CDR1 SGHTA, CDR2 FQGNSA. The ends were cut back, 0 bases at V and 4 bases at J, with 21 bases in the middle. The CDR3 loop spans 18 amino acids. Sample donors were healthy Caucasian individuals that came from Russia, aged roughly 6 to 100. Every sample had a minimum of 6.5 million PBMCs isolated.

Sample: blood. This sequence was found in a human donor in good health. The chain couples TRBV7-2 to TRBJ1-2; D is ambiguous. The CDR3 here is CASSLAPNEGFALYGYTF. CDR3 coding DNA: TGTGCCAGCAGCTTAGCGCCTAACGAAGGGTTCGCCCTCTATGGCTACACCTTC.